These T cell receptor beta chains were read from a single sample in a study of OX40 agonist ivuxolimab in advanced cancers. Profiled with immunoSEQ multiplex PCR; TCRdb holds only in-frame clones, not every one. Of about 76,000 clones listed, 80% to 90% were seen once; the top ten hold roughly 6%. The sample here was CD4+ or CD8+ T cells sorted from blood, taken in a trial of the OX40 agonist ivuxolimab. The receptors were sampled from an adult with an advanced solid tumor such as melanoma, head and neck, liver or kidney cancer. Both conserved end residues are part of each CDR3. Fields, in order: J gene, D gene, V gene, clone size, CDR3 protein, CDR3 DNA. D genes are given only for firm matches. The size of a clone is reported for some rows only, either as once, few or many, or as a class for expanded clones.

TRBJ2-2,.,TRBV19,.,CASSRPGTGELFF,TGTGCCAGTAGTAGACCCGGGACCGGGGAGCTGTTTTTT
TRBJ2-7,.,TRBV7-9,.,CASSADGSYEQYF,TGTGCCAGCAGCGCGGACGGTTCCTACGAGCAGTACTTC
TRBJ2-7,.,TRBV5-1,.,CASSLEGGGQYF,TGCGCCAGCAGCTTGGAGGGGGGAGGGCAGTACTTC
TRBJ2-7,.,TRBV15,.,CATSREWAGSYEQYF,TGTGCCACCAGCAGAGAGTGGGCAGGGTCCTACGAGCAGTACTTC
TRBJ2-3,TRBD2,TRBV6-6,.,CASSYSLAGGDTQYF,TGTGCCAGCAGTTACTCTCTAGCGGGGGGGGATACGCAGTATTTT
TRBJ1-3,.,TRBV5-1,.,CASSLALRGSIYF,TGCGCCAGCAGCTTGGCCCTGAGGGGGTCCATATATTTT
TRBJ1-2,.,TRBV6-6,.,CASRDTSNYGYTF,TGTGCCTCCCGGGACACCTCTAACTATGGCTACACCTTC
TRBJ2-1,TRBD2,TRBV11-2,once,CASSVGSSGSSYNEQFF,TGTGCCAGCAGCGTCGGATCTAGCGGGAGCTCCTACAATGAGCAGTTCTTC
TRBJ2-3,.,TRBV6-5,.,CASMDRQTLLDTQYF,TGTGCCAGCATGGATCGGCAGACCCTTTTGGATACGCAGTATTTT
TRBJ2-3,TRBD1,TRBV6-1,.,CASSLDRDTDTQYF,TGTGCCAGCAGTCTGGACAGGGATACCGATACGCAGTATTTT
TRBJ2-1,.,TRBV27,.,CASRGPYNEQFF,TGTGCCAGCAGGGGACCCTACAATGAGCAGTTCTTC
TRBJ2-3,.,TRBV5-1,.,CASSLGTARTDTQYF,TGCGCCAGCAGCTTGGGGACAGCCCGCACAGATACGCAGTATTTT
TRBJ2-7,TRBD2,TRBV4-3,.,CASSQDQAGSYEQYF,TGCGCCAGCAGCCAAGATCAAGCGGGGTCCTACGAGCAGTACTTC
TRBJ2-5,TRBD2,TRBV10-1,.,CASSGGLAGGQETQYF,TGCGCCAGCAGTGGGGGACTAGCGGGAGGCCAAGAGACCCAGTACTTC
TRBJ1-4,TRBD1,TRBV30,.,CAGDTGTDEKLFF,TGTGCCGGGGATACCGGGACAGATGAAAAACTGTTTTTT
TRBJ2-2,TRBD2,TRBV4-1,.,CASSQAGGGTGELFF,TGCGCCAGCAGCCAAGCGGGAGGAGGCACCGGGGAGCTGTTTTTT
TRBJ2-3,TRBD2,TRBV7-9,.,CASSLARTSGSTDTQYF,TGTGCCAGCAGCTTAGCGCGGACTAGCGGGAGTACAGATACGCAGTATTTT
TRBJ1-1,.,TRBV6-1,.,CASSETRVGTEAFF,TGTGCCAGCAGTGAAACCAGGGTTGGAACTGAAGCTTTCTTT
TRBJ1-6,.,TRBV6-1,.,CASSEARQGKSPLHF,TGTGCCAGCAGTGAAGCTCGCCAGGGAAAATCACCCCTCCACTTT
TRBJ2-1,.,TRBV20-1,.,CSARPGNEPFF,TGCAGTGCTAGACCGGGAAATGAGCCGTTCTTC
TRBJ2-2,TRBD1,TRBV9,once,CASSTQQGAPGELFF,TGTGCCAGCAGCACCCAACAGGGGGCCCCCGGGGAGCTGTTTTTT
TRBJ2-2,.,TRBV9,.,CASSVYRAAGELFF,TGTGCCAGCAGCGTATACAGGGCCGCCGGGGAGCTGTTTTTT
TRBJ2-1,.,TRBV5-6,.,CASSLVEGGSYNEQFF,TGTGCCAGCAGCTTGGTCGAGGGGGGCTCCTACAATGAGCAGTTCTTC